A selection of T cell receptor beta chains follows, all from one sample in a study of T cell responses to AZD1222 COVID-19 vaccine. Libraries were prepared by immunoSEQ multiplex PCR; TCRdb keeps only in-frame clonotypes and omits some of them. The table shows 150,000 to 200,000 clones, with less than 95% occurring only once. The sample in question was peripheral blood, obtained on day 0 of AZD1222 vaccination. The source is an adult in good health. The CDR3 runs from the conserved cysteine through the conserved F or W. The D gene is left open where the match is weak. Expanded clones are given a class, and other clones once, few, many or no size at all.

j_call d_call v_call clone_size cdr3_aa cdr3_nt
TRBJ1-1 . TRBV7-2 . CASSLYEMNTEAFF TGTGCCAGCAGCTTATATGAGATGAACACTGAAGCTTTCTTT
TRBJ2-3 . TRBV3-1/TRBV3-2 . CASSPVEVDTQYF TGTGCCAGCAGCCCGGTTGAAGTAGATACGCAGTATTTT
TRBJ2-3 TRBD2 TRBV5-1 . CASSWVGLRTDTQYF TGCGCCAGCAGCTGGGTGGGACTACGCACAGATACGCAGTATTTT
TRBJ1-1 . TRBV7-8 once CASSLRSGHASEAFF TGTGCCAGCAGCTTAAGGAGTGGGCACGCATCTGAAGCTTTCTTT
TRBJ2-5 TRBD1 TRBV7-2 once CASSYQPGQGYETQYF TGTGCCAGCAGCTACCAGCCGGGACAGGGTTATGAGACCCAGTACTTC
TRBJ1-2 . TRBV2 . CASSEEVSYGYTF TGTGCCAGCAGTGAAGAGGTGAGCTATGGCTACACCTTC
TRBJ1-3 . TRBV6-2/TRBV6-3 . CASSALTGEKSGNTIYF TGTGCCAGCAGTGCTCTGACAGGCGAGAAGTCTGGAAACACCATATATTTT
TRBJ1-4 . TRBV28 few CASSSTSYRVGRGVEKLFF TGTGCCAGCAGTTCAACCTCCTACAGGGTTGGGCGAGGAGTCGAAAAACTGTTTTTT
TRBJ2-7 . TRBV27 . CASSLRAADYSYEQYF TGTGCCAGCAGTTTAAGGGCGGCTGACTACTCCTACGAGCAGTACTTC
TRBJ1-2 . TRBV5-1 . CASSSSGGPYGYTF TGCGCCAGCAGTTCGTCGGGGGGACCCTATGGCTACACCTTC
TRBJ2-5 . TRBV6-2/TRBV6-3 . CASSNRGQRETQYF TGTGCCAGCAGTAACAGAGGACAGAGGGAGACCCAGTACTTC
TRBJ2-1 TRBD2 TRBV3-1/TRBV3-2 once CASSPESLAGGSYNEQFF TGTGCCAGCAGCCCCGAATCCCTAGCGGGGGGCTCCTACAATGAGCAGTTCTTC
TRBJ2-7 . TRBV27 . CASSSPTRESRHEQYF TGTGCCAGCAGTTCCCCGACTAGAGAATCGCGGCACGAGCAGTACTTC
TRBJ2-5 . TRBV7-2 . CASSLAAAQETQYF TGTGCCAGCAGCTTAGCTGCCGCCCAGGAGACCCAGTACTTC
TRBJ2-5 . TRBV5-6 once CASSWGVGETQYF TGTGCCAGCAGCTGGGGCGTGGGCGAGACCCAGTACTTC
TRBJ1-2 . TRBV7-7 . CASSLNSGTRYGYTF TGTGCTAGCAGCTTGAATTCTGGGACAAGGTATGGCTACACCTTC
TRBJ2-2 . TRBV9 once CASSASQGTGELFF TGTGCCAGCAGCGCCTCCCAGGGGACCGGGGAGCTGTTTTTT
TRBJ2-5 TRBD2 TRBV5-4 once CASSPTSASQETQYF TGTGCCAGCAGCCCGACTAGCGCTTCCCAAGAGACCCAGTACTTC
TRBJ2-7 . TRBV10-3 . CAISESTLGRGGNEQYF TGTGCCATCAGTGAGTCGACTCTAGGCAGGGGCGGGAACGAGCAGTACTTC
TRBJ1-4 . TRBV7-2 . CASSPGHLTNEKLFF TGTGCCAGCAGCCCAGGACACCTAACTAATGAAAAACTGTTTTTT
TRBJ2-1 . TRBV12-3/TRBV12-4 . CASSYRAGDEQFF TGTGCCAGCAGTTACAGGGCCGGGGATGAGCAGTTCTTC
TRBJ2-3 TRBD1 TRBV11-3 . CASSLPGGITDTQYF TGTGCCAGCAGCTTACCAGGGGGAATCACAGATACGCAGTATTTT
TRBJ2-6 . TRBV2 . CASTTGASGANVLTF TGTGCCAGCACCACAGGAGCCTCTGGGGCCAACGTCCTGACTTTC
TRBJ1-1 . TRBV6-5 . CAIRREESNTEAFF TGTGCCATCCGAAGGGAAGAGAGTAACACTGAAGCTTTCTTT
TRBJ1-5 . TRBV7-2 . CASSLGGNTHQPQHF TGTGCCAGCAGCTTAGGGGGAAATACGCATCAGCCCCAGCATTTT
TRBJ1-1 . TRBV9 . CASSVVGRGKAEAFF TGTGCCAGCAGCGTAGTTGGAAGGGGGAAGGCTGAAGCTTTCTTT
TRBJ2-3 . TRBV9 . CASSVWGGHTDTQYF TGTGCCAGCAGCGTTTGGGGGGGGCACACAGATACGCAGTATTTT
TRBJ1-1 . TRBV19 . CASSIWTFGNTEAFF TGTGCCAGTAGTATATGGACCTTCGGGAACACTGAAGCTTTCTTT
TRBJ1-1 . TRBV18 once CASSPGLGGWDTEAFF TGTGCCAGCTCACCCGGACTGGGGGGTTGGGACACTGAAGCTTTCTTT
TRBJ2-1 TRBD2 TRBV6-5 . CASSSPGLAPEQFF TGTGCCAGCAGTTCGCCGGGACTAGCCCCTGAGCAGTTCTTC
TRBJ2-1 TRBD1 TRBV7-8 . CASSPDRGAYNEQFF TGTGCCAGCAGCCCCGACAGGGGAGCTTACAATGAGCAGTTCTTC
TRBJ1-5 . TRBV2 . CASSEPGDGQPQHF TGTGCCAGCAGTGAACCAGGGGATGGTCAGCCCCAGCATTTT
TRBJ2-3 TRBD1 TRBV9 once CASSISGTVGTDTQYF TGTGCCAGCAGCATATCCGGGACAGTGGGCACAGATACGCAGTATTTT
TRBJ2-1 TRBD2 TRBV7-6 . CASSDTSGGYFNEQFF TGTGCCAGCAGCGACACTAGCGGGGGGTACTTCAATGAGCAGTTCTTC
TRBJ2-3 . TRBV4-1 . CASSQDSTGPSTDTQYF TGCGCCAGCAGCCAAGACTCCACAGGTCCTAGCACAGATACGCAGTATTTT
TRBJ2-6 . TRBV4-3 few CASSKNRAGANVLTF TGCGCCAGCAGCAAAAACAGGGCTGGGGCCAACGTCCTGACTTTC
TRBJ2-1 . TRBV1 . CTSSQGRSGGPLYNEQFF TGCACCAGCAGCCAAGGCCGTAGCGGGGGGCCCCTTTACAATGAGCAGTTCTTC
TRBJ2-7 TRBD1 TRBV2 once CASRRTGTYEQYF TGTGCCAGCAGACGGACAGGGACCTACGAGCAGTACTTC
TRBJ1-5 . TRBV2 . CASSRTASGPQHF TGTGCCAGCAGTAGGACGGCTTCGGGGCCCCAGCATTTT
TRBJ1-4 . TRBV7-3 . CASSLGATNEKLFF TGTGCCAGCAGCTTGGGGGCTACTAATGAAAAACTGTTTTTT
TRBJ1-1 . TRBV20-1 . CSASPRTGTEAFF TGCAGTGCTAGTCCCAGGACGGGAACTGAAGCTTTCTTT
TRBJ2-1 TRBD1 TRBV2 . CASNQAARQGQFF TGTGCCAGCAATCAAGCCGCCCGACAGGGGCAGTTCTTC
TRBJ2-1 TRBD2 TRBV4-3 . CASSQDTAGGYNEQFF TGCGCCAGCAGCCAAGATACAGCGGGGGGGTACAATGAGCAGTTCTTC
TRBJ1-6 . TRBV9 . CASSVGDTGNLPNSPLHF TGTGCCAGCAGCGTAGGAGACACAGGGAACTTGCCTAATTCACCCCTCCACTTT
TRBJ1-5 . TRBV6-1 . CASSEGPTQYSNQPQHF TGTGCCAGCAGTGAAGGTCCGACCCAATATAGCAATCAGCCCCAGCATTTT
TRBJ1-6 . TRBV24-1 . CATRFTENSPLHF TGTGCCACCAGATTCACAGAGAATTCACCCCTCCACTTT
TRBJ2-5 TRBD1 TRBV6-2/TRBV6-3 . CASSYSGTGKETQYF TGTGCCAGCAGTTACTCTGGGACAGGGAAAGAGACCCAGTACTTC
TRBJ1-2 . TRBV11-2 . CASSSWTRSLPGYTF TGTGCCAGCAGCTCCTGGACAAGGAGCTTACCTGGCTACACCTTC
TRBJ2-7 . TRBV19 . CASSIRLGAYEQYF TGTGCCAGTAGTATTAGGCTGGGGGCCTACGAGCAGTACTTC
TRBJ1-6 . TRBV5-1 . CASSPSASYNSPLHF TGCGCCAGCAGCCCCTCCGCCAGCTATAATTCACCCCTCCACTTT